Listed here are 13 T cell receptor beta chains from one sample, sequenced in a study of blood T cells in healthy people across ages. With a J-beta primer mix and a sample-barcoded 5' primer, a second PCR ran roughly 6 to 11 cycles. TCRdb called the 5' RACE reads again in MiXCR, with one record for every CDR3 protein. The repertoire holds around 1,900,000 distinct CDR3 sequences, approximately 39% seen once, with 20% to 25% in the top ten. Material: blood. The receptors here all came from a human donor in good health.

The J gene is TRBJ1-2, the V gene TRBV24-1, with D possibly matching TRBD1 (6 bases). The V gene lost 1 base and the J gene lost 8 bases, with 16 bases spanning the gap. The CDR3 contains 15 residues. The germline CDR1 and CDR2 sequences are KGHDR and SFDVKD. The CDR3 region has the DNA TGTGCCACCAGTGATTTTTACGGGGGCGGAGGAGGCTACACCTTC. Translating gives CATSDFYGGGGGYTF.

The rearrangement joins TRBV2 to TRBJ2-7, with D perhaps TRBD1 (6 bases). This CDR3 spans 15 amino acids. The germline CDR1 and CDR2 sequences are SNHLY and FYNNEI. Deletions cut 4 bases from V and 0 bases from J, with 13 bases between. CDR3 protein: CASSGGSDSSYEQYF. The CDR3, as DNA: TGTGCCAGCAGTGGCGGTTCGGACAGCTCCTACGAGCAGTACTTC.

The chain combines TRBV7-9 with TRBJ1-2; 9 positions match TRBD1. The CDR3 sequence is 16 residues long. V was pared by 1 base and J by 2 bases, with 5 bases of the junction left unmatched. Germline V gene sequence: CDR1 SEHNR, CDR2 FQNEAQ (reference sequence). CDR3 bases: TGTGCCAGCAGCTTAGGCGCAGGACAGGGGAACTATGGCTACACCTTC. This translates into CASSLGAGQGNYGYTF.

This clonotype was picked up many times. A read error may produce the germline difference seen at one junction end. V gene TRBV5-6 combines with J gene TRBJ2-7; D perhaps matches TRBD2 (6 bases). Germline loops: CDR1 SGHDT, CDR2 YYEEEE. The CDR3 runs 13 residues. In DNA form, the CDR3 reads TGTGCCAGCAGTTTGGGCGGGATCTACGAGCAGTACTTC. This translates into CASSLGGIYEQYF.

This clonotype showed up many times. CDR3 nucleotide sequence: TGTGCCAGCAGCCAAGAGAACATTCAGTACTTC. Residues: CASSQENIQYF. This sequence joins TRBV4-2 and TRBJ2-4; D is uncertain. Germline assignment: CDR1 LGHNA and CDR2 YNFKEQ. CDR3 size: 11 residues. The V gene lost 0 bases and the J gene lost 7 bases, with 1 base spanning the gap.

This clonotype was detected once. The chain employs TRBV18 and TRBJ1-2; D is unresolved. The CDR3 covers 16 residues. Between the trimmed V and J ends, which lost 5 bases and 2 bases, there was a span of 18 bases. Germline CDR1 KGHSH, CDR2 LQKENI. CDR3 sequence reads: CASSGNRGAPNYGYTF. The CDR3, as DNA: TGTGCCAGCTCAGGAAACAGAGGAGCCCCAAACTATGGCTACACCTTC.

V and J are TRBV15 and TRBJ2-5; D ambiguous. Trimming took 0 bases from V and 1 from J, leaving 15 bases between them. Germline assignment: CDR1 LNHNV and CDR2 YYDKDF (reference sequence). This CDR3 has 17 residues. This chain's CDR3 is CATSRDPRPVSQETQYF. As DNA, the CDR3 is TGTGCCACCAGCAGAGATCCCCGACCAGTGAGCCAAGAGACCCAGTACTTC.

The chain employs TRBV19 and TRBJ1-5; D not certain. Germline V CDR1 and CDR2: LNHDA, SQIVND (reference sequence). CDR3 size: 15 residues. V gave up 8 bases and J gave up 0 bases, with 14 bases separating them. The CDR3 sequence: CASHRGVLSNQPQHF. DNA for the CDR3: TGTGCCAGTCACCGGGGAGTTCTTAGCAATCAGCCCCAGCATTTT.

The chain joins TRBV7-9 to TRBJ2-7; TRBD1 might be the D (6 bases). The germline V and J ends were trimmed by 3 bases and 2 bases, with 20 bases remaining between them. The length of the CDR3 is 17 residues. CDR1 and CDR2 (germline): SEHNR, FQNEAQ (reference sequence). Here the CDR3 DNA reads TGTGCCAGCAGCTTGGGACAATCTTTCCAGAAAACCTACGAGCAGTACTTC. Protein: CASSLGQSFQKTYEQYF.

The CDR3 DNA follows: TGTGCCAGCAGCCCGGGGCCAGGGGGCGCGAAAGCTTTCTTT. Translated, it gives CASSPGPGGAKAFF. V is TRBV5-6 and J is TRBJ1-1, with 8 bases matching TRBD1. Germline V gene data show CDR1 as SGHDT and CDR2 as YYEEEE. This CDR3 comprises 14 residues. J lost 9 bases, V lost 4 bases, and 11 bases had no gene match.

This clonotype was seen more than once but under ten times. CDR3 amino acids: CASTERWDTEAFF. The DNA for the CDR3 is TGTGCCAGCACCGAAAGATGGGACACTGAAGCTTTCTTT. V gene TRBV2 combines with J gene TRBJ1-1, with no clear D. CDR1 and CDR2 (germline): SNHLY, FYNNEI. V shed 7 bases and J shed 3 bases, with 12 bases lying between them. The CDR3 is 13 amino acids.

There are a few counts of this clonotype. The rearrangement links TRBV7-2 to TRBJ2-3; TRBD2 aligns across 10 bases. This CDR3 is built from 16 residues. V gave up 5 bases and J gave up 4 bases; unmatched junction bases: 9. From germline, CDR1 is SGHTA and CDR2 FQGNSA. The CDR3 sequence: CASSPTASGGPDTQYF. For the CDR3, the DNA is TGTGCCAGCAGCCCAACGGCTAGCGGGGGCCCAGATACGCAGTATTTT.

V gene TRBV3-1 combines with J gene TRBJ2-5, with 7 nucleotides matching TRBD1. Germline CDR1 reads LGHDT; CDR2 reads YNNKEL (reference sequence). This CDR3 contains 15 residues. V lost 0 bases to trimming and J lost 7 bases; unmatched junction nucleotides: 8. The CDR3 here is CASSQDYAGGVTQYF. The DNA of the CDR3 is TGTGCCAGCAGCCAAGATTACGCAGGGGGAGTGACCCAGTACTTC.